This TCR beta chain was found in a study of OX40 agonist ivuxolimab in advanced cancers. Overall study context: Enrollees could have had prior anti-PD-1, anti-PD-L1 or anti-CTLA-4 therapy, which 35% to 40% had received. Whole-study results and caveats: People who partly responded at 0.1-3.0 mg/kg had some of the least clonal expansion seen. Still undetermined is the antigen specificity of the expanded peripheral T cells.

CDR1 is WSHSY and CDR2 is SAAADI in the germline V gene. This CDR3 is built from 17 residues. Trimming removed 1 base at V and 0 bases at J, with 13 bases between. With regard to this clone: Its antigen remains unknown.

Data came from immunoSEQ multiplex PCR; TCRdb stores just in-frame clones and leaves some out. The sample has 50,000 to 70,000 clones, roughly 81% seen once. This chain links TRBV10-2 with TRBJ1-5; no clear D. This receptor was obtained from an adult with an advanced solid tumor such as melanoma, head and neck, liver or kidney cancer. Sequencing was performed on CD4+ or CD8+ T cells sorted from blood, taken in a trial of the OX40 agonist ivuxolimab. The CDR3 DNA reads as TGCGCCAGCAGTGAGTTTTTGACTGGCATTAGCAATCAGCCCCAGCATTTT. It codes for CASSEFLTGISNQPQHF.